The T cell receptor (beta chain) under discussion was sequenced for a study of T cell repertoires in cytomegalovirus infection. The overall study: CMV infection and matching HLA type were both indicated by public TCR beta signatures. Study outcomes and limitations: There were HLA-C-restricted CMV-specific TCR beta clonotypes dominating the ex vivo response.

As for this clonotype: Its antigen is still unknown.

Germline lookup yields CDR1 LNHNV and CDR2 YYDKDF (reference sequence). This CDR3 spans 15 amino acids. Trimming took off 1 base at V and 5 bases at J, with 12 bases between the two ends. From the reads, TCRdb called clonotypes with MiXCR, one entry per CDR3 protein. The table includes roughly 160,000 distinct CDR3 sequences, less than 25% detected once. The source of this sequence is a human donor in good health (CMV status not recorded). Some clones in this sample may be carry-over from other donors' samples. The rearrangement joins TRBV15 to TRBJ1-5, with unresolved D. The source material was CD8+ T cells from cultured PBMCs, sampled from culture after CMV antigen stimulation. CDR3 amino acids: CATSRGGGPHQPQHF. The DNA for the CDR3 is TGTGCCACCAGCAGAGGGGGAGGCCCCCATCAGCCCCAGCATTTT.